The sequence of this T cell receptor (beta chain) was determined in a study of T cells in Graves' hyperthyroidism and ophthalmopathy. Overall study results and limits: Prediction of ophthalmopathy progression came a median around 6.1 months pre-onset.

Blood dates from first hyperthyroidism diagnosis, before any ophthalmopathy symptoms. CDR3 length: 16 residues. V lost 0 bases, J lost 7 bases, and 7 bases stayed unmatched. CDR1 is MGHRA and CDR2 is YSYEKL in the germline V gene. Comment on this clonotype: Its antigen is undetermined.

Authors of the study amplified TCR beta CDR3 regions from RNA transcripts. The study used the HTBI primer set for a first-round RT-PCR of the TCR CDR3. MiXCR was run by TCRdb on the multiplex PCR reads, yielding one entry per CDR3 protein. The table has around 700,000 distinct CDR3 sequences, about 19% seen once. Sequencing was done on a sample of blood. The chain couples TRBV4-1 to TRBJ2-1; 9 bases agree with TRBD1. This clonotype originated in a woman between 50 and 59 years old with Graves' hyperthyroidism that later progressed to Graves' ophthalmopathy. CDR3 DNA: TGCGCCAGCAGCCAAGATCACAGGGGGCTGATAAATGAGCAGTTCTTC. Protein sequence: CASSQDHRGLINEQFF.